This TCR beta chain was identified during a study of blood T cell repertoires in COVID-19. Study-wide context: COVID-19 samples collected from the United States, Italy and Spain covered acute and convalescent phases.

CDR3 length: 15 amino acids. Between the trimmed V and J ends, which lost 0 bases and 3 bases, there was a span of 9 bases. Germline CDR1 and CDR2: SGHDT and YYEEEE. It was during active infection that Seattle patients were enrolled and then longitudinally followed. Clones were read by immunoSEQ multiplex PCR, and TCRdb kept only the in-frame ones, dropping some. The repertoire consists of roughly 250,000 clones, with roughly nine tenths occurring once and the leading ten covering roughly 12%. The specimen sequenced was peripheral blood. This TCR came from a woman aged 25 to 39 with COVID-19, enrolled during active disease. This sequence joins TRBV5-6 and TRBJ2-2; the D gene is possibly TRBD1 (5 bases). As DNA, the CDR3 is TGTGCCAGCAGCTTGGTACAGGCCTACACCGGGGAGCTGTTTTTT. Residues: CASSLVQAYTGELFF. The whole variable domain, remainder taken from reference TRBV5-6 and TRBJ2-2, is DAGVTQSPTHLIKTRGQQVTLRCSPKSGHDTVSWYQQALGQGPQFIFQYYEEEERQRGNFPDRFSGHQFPNYSSELNVNALLLGDSALYLCASSLVQAYTGELFFGEGSRLTVL.